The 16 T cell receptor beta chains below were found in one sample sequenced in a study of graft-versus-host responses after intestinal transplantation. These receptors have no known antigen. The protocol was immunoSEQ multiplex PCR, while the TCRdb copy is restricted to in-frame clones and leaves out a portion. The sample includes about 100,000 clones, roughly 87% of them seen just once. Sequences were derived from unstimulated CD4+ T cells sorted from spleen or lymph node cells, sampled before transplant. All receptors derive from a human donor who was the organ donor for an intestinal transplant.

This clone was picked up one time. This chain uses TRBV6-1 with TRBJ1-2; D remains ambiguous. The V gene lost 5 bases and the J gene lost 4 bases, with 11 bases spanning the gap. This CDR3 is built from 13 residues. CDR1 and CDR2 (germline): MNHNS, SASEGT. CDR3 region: CASSWVGGYGYTF. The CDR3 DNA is TGTGCCAGCAGTTGGGTGGGCGGCTATGGCTACACCTTC.

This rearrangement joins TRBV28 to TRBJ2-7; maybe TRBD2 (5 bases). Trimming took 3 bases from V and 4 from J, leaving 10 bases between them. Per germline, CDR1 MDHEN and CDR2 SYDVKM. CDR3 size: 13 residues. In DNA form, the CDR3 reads TGTGCCAGCAGTTTGCCCAGAGGGTACGAGCAGTACTTC. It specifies CASSLPRGYEQYF.

The CDR3 sequence is CASSDYQVNNQPQHF. The CDR3 nucleotides read TGTGCCAGCAGTGATTATCAGGTCAACAATCAGCCCCAGCATTTT. This chain joins TRBV2 and TRBJ1-5, with D uncertain. The germline CDR1 and CDR2 sequences are SNHLY and FYNNEI. V lost 3 bases and J lost 3, with 12 bases in between. The CDR3 is made up of 15 amino acids.

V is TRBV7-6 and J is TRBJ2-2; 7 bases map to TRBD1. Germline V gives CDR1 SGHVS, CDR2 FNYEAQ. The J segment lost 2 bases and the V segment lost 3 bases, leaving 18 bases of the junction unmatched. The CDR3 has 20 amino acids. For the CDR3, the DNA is TGTGCCAGCAGCTTTTCCTTCCCCATCAGGGGGAACACAAACACCGGGGAGCTGTTTTTT. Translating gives CASSFSFPIRGNTNTGELFF.

CDR3 amino acids: CAWGLTAGELFF. CDR3 coding DNA: TGTGCCTGGGGACTCACGGCCGGGGAGCTGTTTTTT. The rearrangement joins TRBV30 to TRBJ2-2; D is possibly TRBD2 (5 bases). Germline CDR1 reads GTSNPN; CDR2 reads SVGIG (reference sequence). The V end was cut by 5 bases, the J end by 6 bases, with 10 bases between. The CDR3 length is 12 residues.

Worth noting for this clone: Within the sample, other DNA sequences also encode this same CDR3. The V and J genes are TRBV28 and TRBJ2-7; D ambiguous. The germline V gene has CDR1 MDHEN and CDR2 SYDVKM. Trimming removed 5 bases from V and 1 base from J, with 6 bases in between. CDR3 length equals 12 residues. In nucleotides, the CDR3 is TGTGCCAGCAGTCTCCTATCCTACGAGCAGTACTTC. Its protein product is CASSLLSYEQYF.

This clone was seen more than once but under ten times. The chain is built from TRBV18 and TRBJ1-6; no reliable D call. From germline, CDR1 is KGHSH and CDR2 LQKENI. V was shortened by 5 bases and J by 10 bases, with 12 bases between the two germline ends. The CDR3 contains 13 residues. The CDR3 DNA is TGTGCCAGCTCAATTCTGGAGGGATCACCCCTCCACTTT. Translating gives CASSILEGSPLHF.

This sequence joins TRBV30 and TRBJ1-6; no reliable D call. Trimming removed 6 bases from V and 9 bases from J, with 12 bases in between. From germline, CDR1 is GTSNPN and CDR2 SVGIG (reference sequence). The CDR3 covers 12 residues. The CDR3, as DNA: TGTGCCTGCGGGAGGGAGAGTTCACCCCTCCACTTT. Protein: CACGRESSPLHF.

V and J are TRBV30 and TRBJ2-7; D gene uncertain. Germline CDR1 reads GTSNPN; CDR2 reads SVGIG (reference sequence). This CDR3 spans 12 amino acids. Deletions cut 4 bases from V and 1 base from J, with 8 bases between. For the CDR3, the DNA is TGTGCCTGGAAGAGGAGATCCTACGAGCAGTACTTC. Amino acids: CAWKRRSYEQYF. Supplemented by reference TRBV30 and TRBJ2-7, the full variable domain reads SQTIHQWPATLVQPVGSPLSLECTVEGTSNPNLYWYRQAAGRGLQLLFYSVGIGQISSEVPQNLSASRPQDRQFILSSKKLLLSDSGFYLCAWKRRSYEQYFGPGTRLTVT.

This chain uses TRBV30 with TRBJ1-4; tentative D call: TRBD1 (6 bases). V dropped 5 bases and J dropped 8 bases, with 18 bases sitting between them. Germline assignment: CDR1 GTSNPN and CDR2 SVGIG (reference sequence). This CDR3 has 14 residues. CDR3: CAWVGAGGSEKLFF. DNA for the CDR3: TGTGCCTGGGTGGGGGCAGGTGGAAGCGAAAAACTGTTTTTT.

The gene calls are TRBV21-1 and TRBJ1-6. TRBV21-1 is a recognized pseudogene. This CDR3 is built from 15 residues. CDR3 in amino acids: CASSKRVVAPSPLHF. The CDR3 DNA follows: TGTGCCAGCAGCAAGCGAGTGGTAGCCCCTTCACCCCTCCACTTT.

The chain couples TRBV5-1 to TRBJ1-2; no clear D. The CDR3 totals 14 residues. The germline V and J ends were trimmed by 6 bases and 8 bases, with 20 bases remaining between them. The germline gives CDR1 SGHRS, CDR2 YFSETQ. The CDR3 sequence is CASTLDYRPGGYTF. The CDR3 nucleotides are TGCGCCAGCACCCTCGATTACCGCCCGGGGGGCTACACCTTC. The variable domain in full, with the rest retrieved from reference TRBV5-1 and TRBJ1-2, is KAGVTQTPRYLIKTRGQQVTLSCSPISGHRSVSWYQQTPGQGLQFLFEYFSETQRNKGNFPGRFSGRQFSNSRSEMNVSTLELGDSALYLCASTLDYRPGGYTFGSGTRLTVV.

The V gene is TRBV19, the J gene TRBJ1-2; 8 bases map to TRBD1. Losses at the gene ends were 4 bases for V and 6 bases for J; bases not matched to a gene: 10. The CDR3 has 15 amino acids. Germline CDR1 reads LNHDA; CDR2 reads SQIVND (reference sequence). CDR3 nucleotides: TGTGCCAGTAGTACGTCGGACAGGGTCGGGGATGGCTACACCTTC. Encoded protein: CASSTSDRVGDGYTF.

CDR3 protein: CASSSRLAGDYEQYF. CDR3 nucleotide sequence: TGTGCCAGCAGCTCAAGACTAGCGGGGGACTACGAGCAGTACTTC. J is TRBJ2-7 and V is TRBV5-4; 12 nucleotides agree with TRBD2. Germline-derived CDR1 and CDR2 are SGHNT and YYREEE (reference sequence). There are 15 residues in the CDR3. V lost 3 bases to trimming and J lost 3 bases; unmatched junction nucleotides: 4.

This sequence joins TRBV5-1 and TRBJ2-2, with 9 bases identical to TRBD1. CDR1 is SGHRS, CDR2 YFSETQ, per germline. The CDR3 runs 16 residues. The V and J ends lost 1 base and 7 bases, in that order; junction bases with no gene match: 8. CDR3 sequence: CASSLTDRGVFGELFF. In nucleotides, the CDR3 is TGCGCCAGCAGCTTGACAGACAGGGGGGTATTCGGGGAGCTGTTTTTT.

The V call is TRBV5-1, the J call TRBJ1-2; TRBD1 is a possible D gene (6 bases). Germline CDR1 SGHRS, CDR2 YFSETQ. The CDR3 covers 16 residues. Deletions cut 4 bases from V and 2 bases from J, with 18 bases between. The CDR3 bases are TGCGCCAGCAGCGCCGACAGGCCTGAAGGGAACTATGGCTACACCTTC. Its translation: CASSADRPEGNYGYTF.